The 18 T cell receptor beta chains below all came from one sample that was sequenced in a study of post-analysis software for immune sequencing data. Study outcomes and limitations: Among roughly 5 TRBV segments more frequent in patients than controls were TRBV5-6, TRBV5-1 and TRBV20-1.

For these receptors, no antigen is known. Sequencing libraries made from TCR beta cDNA carried unique molecular identifiers. TCRdb re-derived calls from the PCR reads in MiXCR, one entry per CDR3 protein. In the table there are roughly 540,000 distinct CDR3 sequences, about a third of which are singletons. The sequencing sample was made of blood. The receptors stem from a girl aged 2-17 years with multiple sclerosis.

V is TRBV5-8 and J is TRBJ2-1; 9 bases align to TRBD1. Trimming took 0 bases from V and 6 from J; bases not matched to a gene: 4. The CDR3 has 15 residues. Germline CDR1 reads SGHTS; CDR2 reads YDEGEE. CDR3 bases: TGTGCCAGCAGCTTGGGGGACAGGGTCGGCAATGAGCAGTTCTTC. This encodes CASSLGDRVGNEQFF.

This clonotype was found a few times. The chain couples TRBV5-1 to TRBJ2-1, with D unclear. With 2 bases removed from V and 2 bases from J, the gap between germline ends came to 11 bases. Germline assignment: CDR1 SGHRS and CDR2 YFSETQ. The length of the CDR3 is 15 residues. The DNA for the CDR3 is TGCGCCAGCAGCTTAGCCAGGCCCACCTACAATGAGCAGTTCTTC. Amino acids: CASSLARPTYNEQFF.

The chain is built from TRBV10-3 and TRBJ2-5; TRBD1 matches at 7 bases. V was pared by 10 bases and J by 5 bases, with 4 bases of the junction left unmatched. This CDR3 is built from 11 residues. Germline values: CDR1 ENHRY, CDR2 SYGVKD. DNA of the CDR3: TGTGCCACCGGGACAGTGGAGACCCAGTACTTC. Translating gives CATGTVETQYF.

The chain uses TRBV28 and TRBJ2-5; 8 nucleotides align to TRBD2. J lost 5 bases, V lost 10 bases, and 12 bases had no gene match. The CDR3 is 14 amino acids. Looked up from germline, CDR1 is MDHEN and CDR2 is SYDVKM. The CDR3 nucleotides read TGTGCCACCGTACGGGGGGGCTCTCTGGAGACCCAGTACTTC. This translates into CATVRGGSLETQYF.

The sample holds a few counts of this clonotype. The chain carries TRBV12-3 or TRBV12-4 and TRBJ1-1, with D unclear. The CDR3 is 13 amino acids. V was shortened by 1 base and J by 4 bases, with 7 bases between the two germline ends. The DNA for the CDR3 is TGTGCCAGCAGTTTAGGGGGTCCCACTGAAGCTTTCTTT. Amino acid sequence: CASSLGGPTEAFF.

This clonotype has only a few counts. CDR3 in amino acids: CASSLVGGGDYNEQFF. DNA for the CDR3: TGTGCCAGCAGCCTAGTGGGAGGGGGAGACTACAATGAGCAGTTCTTC. This rearrangement joins TRBV5-6 to TRBJ2-1; D is perhaps TRBD2 (7 bases). Germline V lookup: CDR1 SGHDT, CDR2 YYEEEE. V lost 4 bases, J lost 3 bases, and 17 bases lay in between. The CDR3 consists of 16 residues.

The table lists this clonotype with a count of one. The rearrangement joins TRBV6-2 or TRBV6-3 to TRBJ1-1; no clear D. Germline CDR1 reads MNHEY; CDR2 reads SVGEGT. With 0 bases removed from V and 3 bases from J, the gap between germline ends came to 17 bases. The CDR3 is 17 residues long. CDR3 nucleotides: TGTGCCAGCAGTTACTCGAGCCCGTGGGTTGGGGACACTGAAGCTTTCTTT. Translation: CASSYSSPWVGDTEAFF.

The chain employs TRBV20-1 and TRBJ1-6; D is unresolved. Trimming removed 0 bases from V and 8 bases from J, with 11 bases in between. The CDR3 length is 14 residues. Looked up from germline, CDR1 is DFQATT and CDR2 is SNEGSKA (reference sequence). The CDR3 spells CSARDPRIDSPLHF. The CDR3, as DNA: TGCAGTGCTAGAGACCCGCGTATTGATTCACCCCTCCACTTT.

This clonotype showed up just a few times. J is TRBJ2-7 and V is TRBV20-1; TRBD2 aligns across 12 bases. The CDR3 length is 13 residues. The junction had 4 bases not matched to a gene; V was cut back by 6 bases and J by 4 bases. Germline V CDR1 and CDR2: DFQATT, SNEGSKA (reference sequence). The CDR3 spells CSARLAGVYEQYF. CDR3 DNA: TGCAGTGCGAGACTAGCGGGGGTATACGAGCAGTACTTC.

This chain links TRBV20-1 with TRBJ2-1, with D maybe TRBD1 (6 bases). The end of the DNA aligns better with TRBJ2-7, so the J call may be wrong. This CDR3 comprises 15 residues. Germline V gives CDR1 DFQATT, CDR2 SNEGSKA (reference sequence). The DNA for the CDR3 is TGCAGTGCTAGCTTGAGGGGGAGCTCCTACAATGAGCAGTACTTC. Protein sequence: CSASLRGSSYNEQYF.

The V and J genes are TRBV20-1 and TRBJ2-3, with 11 bases lining up with TRBD2. Germline V gene data show CDR1 as DFQATT and CDR2 as SNEGSKA (reference sequence). The CDR3 is 13 amino acids. The CDR3: CGGSGGATDTQYF. CDR3 coding DNA: TGCGGGGGTAGCGGGGGGGCCACTGATACGCAGTATTTT.

J is TRBJ2-5 and V is TRBV24-1, with 11 bases identical to TRBD2. Losses at the gene ends were 1 base for V and 8 bases for J; bases not matched to a gene: 5. The CDR3 is made up of 15 amino acids. Germline V CDR1 and CDR2: KGHDR, SFDVKD. The CDR3 DNA reads as TGTGCCACCAGTGATTTCGGGACTAGCGGAGGAACCCAGTACTTC. Translation: CATSDFGTSGGTQYF.

The J gene is TRBJ2-1, the V gene TRBV7-9; 8 nucleotides line up with TRBD1. CDR3 length: 13 residues. Trimming removed 5 bases from V and 10 bases from J; junction bases left unmatched: 7. CDR1 is SEHNR, CDR2 FQNEAQ, per germline (reference sequence). The CDR3: CASSLGTGEEQFF. In DNA, the CDR3 is TGTGCCAGCAGCCTTGGGACAGGCGAGGAGCAGTTCTTC.

A note on this clonotype: Its ends do not fully match the called genes, so a read error is possible. The chain carries TRBV4-2 and TRBJ2-5, with 8 bases matching TRBD2. The germline V gene encodes CDR1 LGHNA and CDR2 YNFKEQ. The CDR3 extends over 15 amino acids. The CDR3 spells CASSQDTGGSETQYF. The CDR3 nucleotides are TGTGCCAGCAGCCAAGATACGGGGGGGTCAGAGACCCAGTACTTT.

The gene calls are TRBV5-5 and TRBJ2-5, with D hard to call. The germline gives CDR1 SGHKS, CDR2 YYEKEE (reference sequence). The CDR3 totals 14 residues. The V end was cut by 0 bases, the J end by 2 bases, with 8 bases between. The CDR3 spells CASSLVRPQETQYF. CDR3 DNA: TGTGCCAGCAGCTTGGTGAGGCCTCAAGAGACCCAGTACTTC.

This clonotype occurred a few times. V usage is TRBV12-3 or TRBV12-4 and J usage is TRBJ2-1; no firm D call. The CDR3 sequence is 11 residues long. V lost 5 bases and J lost 5, with 4 bases in between. The CDR3 coding sequence is TGTGCCAGCAGTGCTGACAATGAGCAGTTCTTC. It encodes CASSADNEQFF.

The V gene is TRBV3-1, the J gene TRBJ2-2, with a weak D call TRBD1 (5 bases). The germline V gene encodes CDR1 LGHDT and CDR2 YNNKEL (reference sequence). CDR3 length: 14 amino acids. Trimming cost V 7 bases and J 6 bases, with 15 bases left between them. The CDR3 DNA is TGTGCCAGCACCCAGCAGGGATCCGCCGGGGAGCTGTTTTTT. Its translation: CASTQQGSAGELFF.

The chain links TRBV4-1 to TRBJ2-6, with 8 bases aligning to TRBD1. CDR1 MGHRA and CDR2 YSYEKL come from the germline V gene. This CDR3 has 18 amino acids. Germline trimming cut 1 base from V and 2 bases from J; bases unmatched to any gene: 7. The CDR3: CASSQALRTGPGANVLTF. DNA of the CDR3: TGCGCCAGCAGCCAAGCGTTAAGGACAGGGCCTGGGGCCAACGTCCTGACTTTC.